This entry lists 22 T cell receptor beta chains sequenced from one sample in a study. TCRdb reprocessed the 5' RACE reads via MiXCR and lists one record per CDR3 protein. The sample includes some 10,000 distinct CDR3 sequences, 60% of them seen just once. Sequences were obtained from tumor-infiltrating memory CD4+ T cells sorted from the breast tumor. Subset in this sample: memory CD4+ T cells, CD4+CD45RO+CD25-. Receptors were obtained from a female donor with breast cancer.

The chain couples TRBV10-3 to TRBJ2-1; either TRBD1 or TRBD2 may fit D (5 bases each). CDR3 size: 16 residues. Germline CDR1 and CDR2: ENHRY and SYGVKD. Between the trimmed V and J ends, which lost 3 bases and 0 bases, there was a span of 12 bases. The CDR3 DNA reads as TGTGCCATCAGTGATGGGACCGGAGGCTCCTACAATGAGCAGTTCTTC. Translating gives CAISDGTGGSYNEQFF.

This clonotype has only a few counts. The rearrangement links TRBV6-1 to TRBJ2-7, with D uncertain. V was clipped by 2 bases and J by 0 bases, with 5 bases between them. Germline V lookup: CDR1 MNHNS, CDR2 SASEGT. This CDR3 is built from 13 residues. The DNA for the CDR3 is TGTGCCAGCAGTGAATCTAGCTCCTACGAGCAGTACTTC. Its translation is CASSESSSYEQYF.

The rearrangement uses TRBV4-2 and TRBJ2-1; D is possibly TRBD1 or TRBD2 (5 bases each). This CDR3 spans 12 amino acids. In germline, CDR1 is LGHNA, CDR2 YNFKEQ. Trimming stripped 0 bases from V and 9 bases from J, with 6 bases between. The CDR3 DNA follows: TGTGCCAGCAGCCAAGATGGGGGTGAGCAGTTCTTC. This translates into CASSQDGGEQFF.

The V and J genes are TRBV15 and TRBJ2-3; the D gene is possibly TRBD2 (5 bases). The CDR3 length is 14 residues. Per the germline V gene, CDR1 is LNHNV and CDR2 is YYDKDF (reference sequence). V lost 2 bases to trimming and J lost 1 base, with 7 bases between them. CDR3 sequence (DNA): TGTGCCACCAGCAGACTAGCCCGCACAGATACGCAGTATTTT. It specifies CATSRLARTDTQYF.

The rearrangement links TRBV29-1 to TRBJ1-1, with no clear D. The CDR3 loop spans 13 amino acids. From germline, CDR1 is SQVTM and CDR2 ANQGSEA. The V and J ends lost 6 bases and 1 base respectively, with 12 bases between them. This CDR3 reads CSVHVTGNTEAFF. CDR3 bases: TGCAGCGTCCACGTCACGGGGAACACTGAAGCTTTCTTT.

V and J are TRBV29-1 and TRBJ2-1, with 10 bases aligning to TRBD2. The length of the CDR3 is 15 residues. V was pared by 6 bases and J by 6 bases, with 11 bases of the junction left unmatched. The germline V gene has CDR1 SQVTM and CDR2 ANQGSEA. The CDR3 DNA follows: TGCAGCGTGGCCGCAGGACTAGCGGCCGTCAATGAGCAGTTCTTC. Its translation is CSVAAGLAAVNEQFF.

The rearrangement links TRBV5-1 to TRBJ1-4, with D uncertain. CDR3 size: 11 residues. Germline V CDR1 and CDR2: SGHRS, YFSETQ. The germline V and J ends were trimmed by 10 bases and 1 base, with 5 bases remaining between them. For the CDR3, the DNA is TGCGCCGCACAAACTAATGAAAAACTGTTTTTT. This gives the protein CAAQTNEKLFF.

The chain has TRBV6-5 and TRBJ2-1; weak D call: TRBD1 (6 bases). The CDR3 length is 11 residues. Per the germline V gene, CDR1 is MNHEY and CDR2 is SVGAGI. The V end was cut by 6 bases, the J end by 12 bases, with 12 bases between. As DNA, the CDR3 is TGTGCCAGCAGCCAACAGGGTCGGCAGTTCTTC. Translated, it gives CASSQQGRQFF.

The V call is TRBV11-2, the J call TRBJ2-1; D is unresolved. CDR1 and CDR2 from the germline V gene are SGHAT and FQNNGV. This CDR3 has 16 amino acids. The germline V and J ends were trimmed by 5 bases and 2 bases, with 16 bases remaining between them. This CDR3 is CASSLRHIGTYNEQFF. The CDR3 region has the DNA TGTGCCAGCAGCCTCAGACACATCGGAACCTACAATGAGCAGTTCTTC.

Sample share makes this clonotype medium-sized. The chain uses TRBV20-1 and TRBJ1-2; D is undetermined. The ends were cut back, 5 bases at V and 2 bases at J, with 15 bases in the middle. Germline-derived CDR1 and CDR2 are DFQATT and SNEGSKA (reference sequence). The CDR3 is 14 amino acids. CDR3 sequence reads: CSAPRQAFNYGYTF. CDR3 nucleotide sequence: TGCAGTGCTCCTCGGCAGGCCTTCAACTATGGCTACACCTTC.

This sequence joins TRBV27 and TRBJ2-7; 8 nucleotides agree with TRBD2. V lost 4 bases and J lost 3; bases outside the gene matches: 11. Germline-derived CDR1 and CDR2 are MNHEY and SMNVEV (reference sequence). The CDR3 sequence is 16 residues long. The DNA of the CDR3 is TGTGCCAGCAGTTCCCTAGCGGGCGATCGGGGCTACGAGCAGTACTTC. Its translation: CASSSLAGDRGYEQYF.

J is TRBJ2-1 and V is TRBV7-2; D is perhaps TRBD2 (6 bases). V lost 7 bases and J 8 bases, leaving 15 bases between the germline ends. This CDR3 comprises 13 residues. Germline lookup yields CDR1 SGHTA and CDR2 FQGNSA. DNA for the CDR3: TGTGCCAGCACCCTTTGGAGGGGAGATGAGCAGTTCTTC. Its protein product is CASTLWRGDEQFF.

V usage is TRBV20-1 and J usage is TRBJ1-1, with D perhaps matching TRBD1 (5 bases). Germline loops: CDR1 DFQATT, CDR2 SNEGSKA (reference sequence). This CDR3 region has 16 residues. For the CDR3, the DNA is TGCAGCGTTAGCCGGGGGGGAAGTAGAAAGGGCACTGAAGCTTTCTTT. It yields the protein CSVSRGGSRKGTEAFF.

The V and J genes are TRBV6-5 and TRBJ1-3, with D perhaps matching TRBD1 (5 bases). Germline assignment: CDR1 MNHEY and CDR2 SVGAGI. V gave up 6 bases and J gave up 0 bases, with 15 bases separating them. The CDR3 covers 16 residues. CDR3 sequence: CASRAKRDLSGNTIYF. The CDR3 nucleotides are TGTGCCAGCAGAGCGAAGAGGGACCTCTCTGGAAACACCATATATTTT.

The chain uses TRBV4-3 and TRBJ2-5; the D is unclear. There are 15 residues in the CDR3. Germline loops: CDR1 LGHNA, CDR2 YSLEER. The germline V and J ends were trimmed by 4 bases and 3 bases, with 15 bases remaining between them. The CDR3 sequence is CASSRARAPEETQYF. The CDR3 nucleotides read TGCGCCAGCAGCCGAGCTCGGGCTCCAGAAGAGACCCAGTACTTC.

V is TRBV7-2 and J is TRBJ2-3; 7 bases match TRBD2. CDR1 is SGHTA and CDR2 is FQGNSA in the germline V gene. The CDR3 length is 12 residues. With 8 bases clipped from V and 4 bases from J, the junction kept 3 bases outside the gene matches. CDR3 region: CASGDYSDTQYF. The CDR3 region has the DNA TGTGCCAGCGGGGACTACTCAGATACGCAGTATTTT.

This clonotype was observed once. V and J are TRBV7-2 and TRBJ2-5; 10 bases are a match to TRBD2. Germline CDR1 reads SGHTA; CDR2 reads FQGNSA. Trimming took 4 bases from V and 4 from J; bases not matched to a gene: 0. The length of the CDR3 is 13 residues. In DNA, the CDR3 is TGTGCCAGCAGCTGGACTAGCGGAGAGACCCAGTACTTC. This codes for CASSWTSGETQYF.

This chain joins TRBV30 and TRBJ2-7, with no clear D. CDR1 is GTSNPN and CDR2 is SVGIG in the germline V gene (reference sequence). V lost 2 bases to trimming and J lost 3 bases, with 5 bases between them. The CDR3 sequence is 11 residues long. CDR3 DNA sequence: TGTGCCTGGAGTTTCAGCTACGAGCAGTACTTC. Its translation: CAWSFSYEQYF. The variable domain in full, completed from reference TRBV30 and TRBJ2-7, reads SQTIHQWPATLVQPVGSPLSLECTVEGTSNPNLYWYRQAAGRGLQLLFYSVGIGQISSEVPQNLSASRPQDRQFILSSKKLLLSDSGFYLCAWSFSYEQYFGPGTRLTVT.

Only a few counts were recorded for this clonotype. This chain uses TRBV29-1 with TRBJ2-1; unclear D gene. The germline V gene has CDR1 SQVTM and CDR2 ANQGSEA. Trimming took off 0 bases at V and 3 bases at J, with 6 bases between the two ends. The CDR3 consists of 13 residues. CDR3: CSVEDSSYNEQFF. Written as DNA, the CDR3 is TGCAGCGTTGAAGATAGCAGCTACAATGAGCAGTTCTTC.

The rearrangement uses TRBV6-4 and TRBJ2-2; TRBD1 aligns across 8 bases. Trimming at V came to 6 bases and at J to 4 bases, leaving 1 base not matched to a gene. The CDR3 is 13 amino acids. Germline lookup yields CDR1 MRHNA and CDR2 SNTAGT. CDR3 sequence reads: CASSDRGTGELFF. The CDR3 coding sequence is TGTGCCAGCAGCGACAGGGGCACCGGGGAGCTGTTTTTT.

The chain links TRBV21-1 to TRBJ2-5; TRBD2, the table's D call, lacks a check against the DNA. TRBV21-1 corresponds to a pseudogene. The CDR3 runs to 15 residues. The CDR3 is CASSSLGTREETQHF. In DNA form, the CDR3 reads TGTGCCAGCAGCTCGTTAGGGACTAGGGAAGAGACCCAGCACTTC.

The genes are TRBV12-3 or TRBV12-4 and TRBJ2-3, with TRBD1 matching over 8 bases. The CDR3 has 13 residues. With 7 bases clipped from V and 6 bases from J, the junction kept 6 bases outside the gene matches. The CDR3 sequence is CASTTGGTDTQYF. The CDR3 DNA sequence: TGTGCCAGCACCACAGGGGGGACGGATACGCAGTATTTT.